Listed here is a single TCR beta chain. Its antigen is unknown. Germline V gene lookup returns CDR1 MDHEN and CDR2 SYDVKM. The CDR3 sequence is 13 residues long. Trimming removed 5 bases at V and 6 bases at J, with 13 bases between. TCRdb reanalysed the reads using MiXCR and keeps one entry per CDR3 protein. Seen here are about 400,000 distinct CDR3 sequences, about 34% observed once, and the top ten hold about 13%. The sample originates from a study of T cell repertoires in cytomegalovirus infection. This chain uses TRBV28 with TRBJ1-1; no firm D call. The receptor was isolated from a human donor in good health (CMV status not recorded). Some clones in this sample may be carry-over from other donors' samples. Specimen: cultured PBMCs, collected from culture after CMV antigen stimulation. The CDR3 DNA sequence: TGTGCCAGCAGTCTTACCACTCCGCCTGAAGCTTTCTTT. Translating it yields CASSLTTPPEAFF.